This TCR beta chain was found in a study of CD8+CD57+ T cells in acquired aplastic anemia. The trim removed 7 bases at V and 2 bases at J, leaving 9 bases unmatched. This CDR3 has 14 amino acids. CDR1 and CDR2 from the germline V gene are SQVTM and ANQGSEA. Genomic DNA templated the TCR beta VDJ and CDR3 profiling. Each CDR3 protein is one row after TCRdb ran MiXCR on the reads. Among 200,000 or so distinct CDR3 sequences, 64% were seen once, and the ten largest hold around 45%. This TCR came from a human donor with severe aplastic anemia or a healthy control (not recorded which). Input material: sorted CD4+, CD8+, or CD8+CD57+ T cells (not recorded which) from PBMCs. The V call is TRBV29-1, the J call TRBJ2-5; TRBD1 matches 8 bases. CDR3 loop: CSARPGQAQETQYF. For the CDR3, the DNA is TGCAGCGCGAGACCGGGACAGGCACAAGAGACCCAGTACTTC.